The 21 T cell receptor beta chains listed next were all sequenced from one sample in a study of blood T cell repertoires in COVID-19. The protocol was immunoSEQ multiplex PCR, while the TCRdb copy is restricted to in-frame clones and leaves out a portion. The repertoire holds about 25,000 clones, with 85% to 90% as singletons. The source material was peripheral blood. The origin of the receptors is a man aged 65-85 years with acute or convalescent COVID-19.

The chain joins TRBV6-6 to TRBJ2-7; 7 bases agree with TRBD1. After removal of 7 bases from V and 3 bases from J, the junction contained 6 bases not matched to a gene. Germline V gene lookup returns CDR1 MNHNY and CDR2 SVGAGI (reference sequence). There are 13 residues in the CDR3. The CDR3 sequence: CASNQDRIYEQYF. CDR3 DNA sequence: TGTGCCAGCAACCAGGACAGGATCTACGAGCAGTACTTC.

The chain recombines TRBV7-2 with TRBJ1-6, with a weak D call TRBD1 (5 bases). With 5 bases removed from V and 8 bases from J, the gap between germline ends came to 16 bases. The CDR3 is made up of 15 amino acids. Germline values: CDR1 SGHTA, CDR2 FQGNSA. CDR3 sequence: CASSPGYSSDSPLHF. For the CDR3, the DNA is TGTGCCAGCAGCCCAGGGTATTCGTCGGATTCACCCCTCCACTTT.

The chain uses TRBV11-3 and TRBJ2-2, with TRBD2 as a possible D gene (5 bases). Germline lookup yields CDR1 SGHNT and CDR2 YENEEA. The V end lost 5 bases, the J end lost 2 bases, and 9 bases lay between the germline ends. The CDR3 is made up of 14 amino acids. CDR3 sequence (DNA): TGTGCCAGCAGCCGGGGTCCAAACACCGGGGAGCTGTTTTTT. The encoded protein is CASSRGPNTGELFF.

The rearrangement joins TRBV7-9 to TRBJ2-7; 8 bases are shared with TRBD1. The length of the CDR3 is 13 residues. With 6 bases clipped from V and 5 bases from J, the junction kept 6 bases outside the gene matches. Germline V gene lookup returns CDR1 SEHNR and CDR2 FQNEAQ (reference sequence). CDR3 residues: CASRLDRGHEQYF. CDR3 in DNA: TGTGCCAGCAGGCTCGACAGGGGCCACGAGCAGTACTTC. Drawing the rest from reference TRBV7-9 and TRBJ2-7, the complete variable domain is DTGVSQNPRHKITKRGQNVTFRCDPISEHNRLYWYRQTLGQGPEFLTYFQNEAQLEKSRLLSDRFSAERPKGSFSTLEIQRTEQGDSAMYLCASRLDRGHEQYFGPGTRLTVT.

The CDR3 region has the DNA TGTGCCAGCAGCTCCTCCTGGACTAGCGGGAGTCGGACCGGGGAGCTGTTTTTT. Its protein product is CASSSSWTSGSRTGELFF. The V gene is TRBV7-2, the J gene TRBJ2-2; TRBD2 matches 13 bases. CDR1 is SGHTA, CDR2 FQGNSA, per germline. The junction had 10 bases not matched to a gene; V was cut back by 4 bases and J by 5 bases. CDR3 length: 18 amino acids.

The CDR3 spells CASSLQGSTEAFF. DNA of the CDR3: TGTGCCAGCAGTTTACAGGGGAGCACTGAAGCTTTCTTT. The chain joins TRBV12-3 or TRBV12-4 to TRBJ1-1; perhaps TRBD1 as D (6 bases). V was clipped by 2 bases and J by 4 bases, with 8 bases between them. The CDR3 has 13 amino acids.

The V and J genes are TRBV18 and TRBJ1-2, with D perhaps matching TRBD1 (6 bases). This CDR3 comprises 13 residues. The V end was cut by 6 bases, the J end by 4 bases, with 12 bases between. The germline CDR1 and CDR2 sequences are KGHSH and LQKENI. The CDR3 region is CASSQQGSYGYTF. In DNA, the CDR3 is TGTGCCAGCTCTCAACAGGGATCCTATGGCTACACCTTC.

This chain links TRBV5-1 with TRBJ2-3; tentative D call: TRBD1 (5 bases). The CDR3 is 14 residues long. Germline V gene lookup returns CDR1 SGHRS and CDR2 YFSETQ. V was cut by 0 bases and J by 3 bases, with 8 bases left in between. The CDR3 DNA is TGCGCCAGCAGCTTGGAGGGGATAACAGATACGCAGTATTTT. This translates into CASSLEGITDTQYF.

The J gene is TRBJ1-1, the V gene TRBV18; weak D call: TRBD1 (5 bases). CDR1 and CDR2 (germline): KGHSH, LQKENI. The CDR3 has 16 amino acids. The V end was cut by 4 bases, the J end by 4 bases, with 19 bases between. CDR3 amino acids: CASSLTLQASGTEAFF. In DNA form, the CDR3 reads TGTGCCAGCTCACTCACTCTACAGGCTTCAGGCACTGAAGCTTTCTTT.

The chain has TRBV4-1 and TRBJ2-3; 7 bases fit TRBD2. CDR3 size: 17 residues. With V trimmed by 1 base and J by 3 bases, 10 bases remained unmatched. Germline-derived CDR1 and CDR2 are MGHRA and YSYEKL. The CDR3 DNA reads as TGCGCCAGCAGCCAAGTTCCGGGCCTCGGGGGGACAGATACGCAGTATTTT. Protein: CASSQVPGLGGTDTQYF.

The chain employs TRBV2 and TRBJ2-1; TRBD2 matches at 9 bases. The CDR3 spans 15 residues. The ends lost 3 bases at V and 8 bases at J; junction bases unmatched: 8. CDR1 is SNHLY, CDR2 FYNNEI, per germline. The CDR3 loop is CASSDGVAGDDEQFF. CDR3 bases: TGTGCCAGCAGTGACGGGGTAGCGGGAGACGATGAGCAGTTCTTC. The whole variable domain, remainder taken from reference TRBV2 and TRBJ2-1, is EPEVTQTPSHQVTQMGQEVILRCVPISNHLYFYWYRQILGQKVEFLVSFYNNEISEKSEIFDDQFSVERPDGSNFTLKIRSTKLEDSAMYFCASSDGVAGDDEQFFGPGTRLTVL.

This clone was detected once. The V call is TRBV6-6, the J call TRBJ1-5; 7 nucleotides align to TRBD1. V lost 6 bases, J lost 1 base, and 3 bases stayed unmatched. This CDR3 is 14 amino acids long. Germline-derived CDR1 and CDR2 are MNHNY and SVGAGI (reference sequence). The CDR3 nucleotides read TGTGCCAGCAGCCTGGGACAGAGCAATCAGCCCCAGCATTTT. Translated, it gives CASSLGQSNQPQHF.

This chain joins TRBV7-2 and TRBJ2-3; no definite D call. Trimming took 3 bases from V and 1 from J, leaving 5 bases between them. The CDR3 length is 13 residues. Germline values: CDR1 SGHTA, CDR2 FQGNSA. The CDR3 DNA reads as TGTGCCAGCAGCTTCCATGGCACAGATACGCAGTATTTT. It codes for CASSFHGTDTQYF.

The rearrangement links TRBV9 to TRBJ1-3; D gene unclear. CDR3 size: 13 residues. Trimming removed 0 bases at V and 3 bases at J, with 4 bases between. Looked up from germline, CDR1 is SGDLS and CDR2 is YYNGEE. DNA of the CDR3: TGTGCCAGCAGCGTAGAACTTGGAAACACCATATATTTT. It translates to CASSVELGNTIYF.

The chain combines TRBV7-2 with TRBJ2-5; tentatively, D is TRBD1 (5 bases). CDR1 is SGHTA and CDR2 is FQGNSA in the germline V gene. This CDR3 has 15 amino acids. V lost 5 bases, J lost 5 bases, and 18 bases lay in between. CDR3 amino acids: CASSLASRKGETQYF. The CDR3 DNA follows: TGTGCCAGCAGCCTCGCCAGTAGAAAGGGGGAGACCCAGTACTTC.

The chain has TRBV24-1 and TRBJ1-1, with D maybe TRBD1 (5 bases). Germline lookup yields CDR1 KGHDR and CDR2 SFDVKD. The CDR3 is 14 amino acids. V lost 4 bases and J 6 bases, leaving 14 bases between the germline ends. The CDR3 coding sequence is TGTGCCACCAGTGACCCACTCCAGGGCGCTGAAGCTTTCTTT. As protein: CATSDPLQGAEAFF.

This chain connects TRBV5-1 to TRBJ2-5; TRBD1 agrees at 10 bases. Per germline, CDR1 SGHRS and CDR2 YFSETQ. This CDR3 is 16 amino acids long. V gave up 3 bases and J gave up 0 bases; unmatched junction bases: 5. The CDR3 loop is CASSSLGQGDQETQYF. The CDR3 bases are TGCGCCAGCAGCTCACTAGGACAGGGGGACCAAGAGACCCAGTACTTC.

This chain links TRBV16 with TRBJ1-5, with D perhaps matching TRBD1 (5 bases). The CDR3 length is 13 residues. The V end was cut by 4 bases, the J end by 5 bases, with 9 bases between. Germline CDR1 is KGHSY and CDR2 is FQNENV. The CDR3, as DNA: TGTGCCAGCAGCCCGGACAACTATCAGCCCCAGCATTTT. Protein sequence: CASSPDNYQPQHF.

The chain couples TRBV5-1 to TRBJ2-7, with D maybe TRBD2 (5 bases). V dropped 0 bases and J dropped 4 bases, with 14 bases sitting between them. CDR1 and CDR2 (germline): SGHRS, YFSETQ. The CDR3 runs to 15 residues. CDR3 sequence (DNA): TGCGCCAGCAGCTTGGCCGCTAGCAGTTCGTACGAGCAGTACTTC. It specifies CASSLAASSSYEQYF.

This chain connects TRBV28 to TRBJ1-5, with 10 bases aligning to TRBD1. The CDR3 extends over 13 amino acids. With V trimmed by 10 bases and J by 4 bases, 4 bases remained unmatched. Germline CDR1 MDHEN, CDR2 SYDVKM. CDR3 protein: CATWDRGNQPQHF. The CDR3 region has the DNA TGTGCCACCTGGGACAGGGGAAATCAGCCCCAGCATTTT.

With regard to this clone: Other DNA variants within this sample encode the same CDR3. The rearrangement joins TRBV10-1 to TRBJ1-4; TRBD1 matches at 11 bases. The ends lost 0 bases at V and 8 bases at J; junction bases unmatched: 11. There are 18 residues in the CDR3. CDR1 WNHNN and CDR2 SYGVQD come from the germline V gene (reference sequence). DNA of the CDR3: TGCGCCAGCAGTGAGTCGAACCGGCCGAGGACAGGGGGCGAAAAACTGTTTTTT. Translating it yields CASSESNRPRTGGEKLFF.